The present TCR beta chain was sequenced within a study of blood T cell repertoires in COVID-19. Study overall: The study drew acute and convalescent COVID-19 samples from the United States, Italy and Spain.

Libraries were prepared by immunoSEQ multiplex PCR; TCRdb keeps only in-frame clonotypes and omits some of them. Seen here are roughly 250,000 clones, approximately 86% observed once, and the top ten hold 3.3%. Cohort placement rested on clinical history that participants reported themselves. The germline gives CDR1 SGHVS, CDR2 FQNEAQ. V lost 5 bases and J lost 5; bases outside the gene matches: 8. The CDR3 length is 15 residues. This chain links TRBV7-8 with TRBJ2-1; 8 positions agree with TRBD2. The clonotype comes from a middle-aged woman with acute COVID-19. The sequenced sample consisted of PBMCs or T cells enriched from blood (not recorded which). The CDR3 loop is CASSPWTSQHNEQFF. Written as DNA, the CDR3 is TGTGCCAGCAGCCCATGGACTAGCCAACACAATGAGCAGTTCTTC.